The clone carrying this T cell receptor (beta chain) was observed once. Its antigen is not identified. The germline V gene encodes CDR1 PRHDT and CDR2 FYEKMQ (reference sequence). This CDR3 is 12 amino acids long. V lost 0 bases to trimming and J lost 6 bases, with 5 bases between them. Treatment specified: roughly 19 received Ad26.COV2.S at low or high dose, single or two shots; about five received placebo; per-sample allocation not given. On day 63 after the first injection, vaccine and placebo recipients gave samples. The study used a vaccine consisting of an Ad26 vector that expressed Wuhan-strain SARS-CoV-2 spike. Profiled with immunoSEQ multiplex PCR; TCRdb holds only in-frame clones, not every one. The repertoire holds around 400,000 clones, with under 90% as singletons. The data were obtained in a study of Ad26.COV2.S vaccination and SARS-CoV-2 variants. The wider study: The trial was COV1001 and the donor's arm was Ad26.COV2.S. Whole-study results and caveats: Substantial breadth was reportedly displayed by spike-specific CD8+ and CD4+ T cell responses after vaccination. The TCR breadth and depth analyses may have understated or missed part of the total T cell responses.

V is TRBV13 and J is TRBJ1-2; D unclear. This sequence originates from a person aged 18 to 65 who received the Ad26.COV2.S COVID-19 vaccine or a placebo. The starting material was peripheral blood, obtained in a trial of Ad26.COV2.S vaccine versus placebo. Here the CDR3 DNA reads TGTGCCAGCAGCTTAGGGGGAGATGGCTACACCTTC. Its protein is CASSLGGDGYTF.